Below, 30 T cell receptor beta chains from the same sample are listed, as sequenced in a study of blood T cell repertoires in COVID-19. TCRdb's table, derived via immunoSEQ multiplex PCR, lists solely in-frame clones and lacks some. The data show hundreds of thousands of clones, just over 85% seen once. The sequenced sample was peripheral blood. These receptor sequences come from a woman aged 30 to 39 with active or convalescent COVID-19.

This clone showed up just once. CDR3 DNA: TGTGCCAGCAGTGAAGCCGGGACTAGCGGCTACGAGCAGTACTTC. Protein: CASSEAGTSGYEQYF. The chain couples TRBV2 to TRBJ2-7, with 11 bases lining up with TRBD2. The V gene end was trimmed by 0 bases and the J gene end by 3 bases; junction bases not matched to a gene: 1. Germline V lookup: CDR1 SNHLY, CDR2 FYNNEI. The CDR3 is 15 residues long.

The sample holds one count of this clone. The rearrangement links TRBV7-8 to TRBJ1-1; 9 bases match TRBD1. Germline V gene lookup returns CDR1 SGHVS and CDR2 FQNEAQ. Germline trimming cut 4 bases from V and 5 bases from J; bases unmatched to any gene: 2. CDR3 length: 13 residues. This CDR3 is CASSSDRGTEAFF. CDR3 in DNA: TGTGCCAGCAGCTCGGACAGGGGAACTGAAGCTTTCTTT.

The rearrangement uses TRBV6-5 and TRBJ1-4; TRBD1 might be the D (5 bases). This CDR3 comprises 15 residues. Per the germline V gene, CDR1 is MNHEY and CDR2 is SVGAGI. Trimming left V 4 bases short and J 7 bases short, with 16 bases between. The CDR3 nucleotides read TGTGCCAGCAGTTTCAGTCCGCCAGGGCGTGAAAAACTGTTTTTT. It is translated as CASSFSPPGREKLFF.

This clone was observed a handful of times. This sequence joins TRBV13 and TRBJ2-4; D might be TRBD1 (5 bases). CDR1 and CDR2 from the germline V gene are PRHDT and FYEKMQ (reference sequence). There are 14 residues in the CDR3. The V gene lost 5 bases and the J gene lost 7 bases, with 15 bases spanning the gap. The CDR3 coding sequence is TGTGCCAGCAGCACCCGGATGGGGCACAACATTCAGTACTTC. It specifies CASSTRMGHNIQYF.

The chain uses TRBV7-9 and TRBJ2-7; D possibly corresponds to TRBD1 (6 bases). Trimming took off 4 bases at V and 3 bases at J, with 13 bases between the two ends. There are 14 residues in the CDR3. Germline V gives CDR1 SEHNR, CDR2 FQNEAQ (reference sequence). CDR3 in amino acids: CASSSGHGDYEQYF. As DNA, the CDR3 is TGTGCCAGCAGCTCGGGACACGGGGACTACGAGCAGTACTTC. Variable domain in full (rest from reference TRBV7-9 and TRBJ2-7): DTGVSQNPRHKITKRGQNVTFRCDPISEHNRLYWYRQTLGQGPEFLTYFQNEAQLEKSRLLSDRFSAERPKGSFSTLEIQRTEQGDSAMYLCASSSGHGDYEQYFGPGTRLTVT.

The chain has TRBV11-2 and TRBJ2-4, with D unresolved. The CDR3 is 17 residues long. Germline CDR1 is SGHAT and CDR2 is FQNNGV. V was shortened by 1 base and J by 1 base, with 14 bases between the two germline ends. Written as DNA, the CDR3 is TGTGCCAGCAGCTTAGGAATCAACGATGAGGCCAAAAACATTCAGTACTTC. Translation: CASSLGINDEAKNIQYF. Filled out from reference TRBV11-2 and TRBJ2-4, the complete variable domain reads EAGVAQSPRYKIIEKRQSVAFWCNPISGHATLYWYQQILGQGPKLLIQFQNNGVVDDSQLPKDRFSAERLKGVDSTLKIQPAKLEDSAVYLCASSLGINDEAKNIQYFGAGTRLSVL.

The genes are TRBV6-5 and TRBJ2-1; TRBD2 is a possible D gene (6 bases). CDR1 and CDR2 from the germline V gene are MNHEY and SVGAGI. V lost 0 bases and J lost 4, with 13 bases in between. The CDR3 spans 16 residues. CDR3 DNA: TGTGCCAGCAGTTACTCCGGGACTCTTGCTTACAATGAGCAGTTCTTC. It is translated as CASSYSGTLAYNEQFF.

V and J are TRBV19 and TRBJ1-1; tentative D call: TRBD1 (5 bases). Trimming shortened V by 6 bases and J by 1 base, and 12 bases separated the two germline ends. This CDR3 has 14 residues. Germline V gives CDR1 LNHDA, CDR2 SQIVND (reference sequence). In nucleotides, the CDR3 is TGTGCCAGTAGACTCGGCAGGGAGAACACTGAAGCTTTCTTT. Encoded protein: CASRLGRENTEAFF.

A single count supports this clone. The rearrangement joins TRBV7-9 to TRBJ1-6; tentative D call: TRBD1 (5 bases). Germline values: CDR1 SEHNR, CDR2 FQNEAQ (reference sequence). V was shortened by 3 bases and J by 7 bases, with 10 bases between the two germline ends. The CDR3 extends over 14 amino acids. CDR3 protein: CASSLDTWNSPLHF. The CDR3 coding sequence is TGTGCCAGCAGCTTGGACACCTGGAATTCACCCCTCCACTTT. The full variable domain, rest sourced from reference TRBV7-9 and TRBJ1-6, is DTGVSQNPRHKITKRGQNVTFRCDPISEHNRLYWYRQTLGQGPEFLTYFQNEAQLEKSRLLSDRFSAERPKGSFSTLEIQRTEQGDSAMYLCASSLDTWNSPLHFGNGTRLTVT.

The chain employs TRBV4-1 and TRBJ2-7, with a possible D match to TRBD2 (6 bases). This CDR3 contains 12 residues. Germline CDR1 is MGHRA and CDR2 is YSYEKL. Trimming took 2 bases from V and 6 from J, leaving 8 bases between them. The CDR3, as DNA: TGCGCCAGCAGCCAAACTAGCTTCGAGCAGTACTTC. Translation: CASSQTSFEQYF.

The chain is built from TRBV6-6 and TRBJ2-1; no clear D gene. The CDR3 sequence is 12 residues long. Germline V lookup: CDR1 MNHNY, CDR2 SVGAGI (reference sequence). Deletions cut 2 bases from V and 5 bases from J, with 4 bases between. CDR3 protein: CASSYLDNEQFF. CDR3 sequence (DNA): TGTGCCAGCAGTTACCTTGACAATGAGCAGTTCTTC.

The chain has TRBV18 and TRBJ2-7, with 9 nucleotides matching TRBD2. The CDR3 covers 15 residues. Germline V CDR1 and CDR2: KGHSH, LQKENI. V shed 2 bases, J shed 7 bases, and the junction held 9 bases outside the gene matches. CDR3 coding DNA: TGTGCCAGCTCACCATTGACTAGCGGACTGATAGAGCAGTACTTC. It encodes CASSPLTSGLIEQYF.

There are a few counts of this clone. The CDR3 loop reads CASSQGTGIWGYTF. For the CDR3, the DNA is TGTGCCAGCAGCCAAGGGACGGGGATCTGGGGCTACACCTTC. J is TRBJ1-2 and V is TRBV3-1 (or the pseudogene TRBV3-2); no firm D call. The V and J ends lost 1 base and 8 bases respectively, with 14 bases between them. The CDR3 runs to 14 residues. Germline V gene lookup returns CDR1 LGHDT and CDR2 YNNKEL (reference sequence).

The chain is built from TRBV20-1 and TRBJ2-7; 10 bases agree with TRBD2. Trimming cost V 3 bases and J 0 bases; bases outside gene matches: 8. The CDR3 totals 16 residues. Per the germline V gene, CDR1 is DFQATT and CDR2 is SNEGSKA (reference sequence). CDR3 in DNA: TGCAGTGCTAGTAAGGGACTAGCGTTAAGCTCCTACGAGCAGTACTTC. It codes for CSASKGLALSSYEQYF.

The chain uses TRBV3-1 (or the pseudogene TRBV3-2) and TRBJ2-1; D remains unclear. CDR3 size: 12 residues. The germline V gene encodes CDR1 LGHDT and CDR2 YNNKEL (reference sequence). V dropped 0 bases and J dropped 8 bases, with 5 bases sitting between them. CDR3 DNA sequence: TGTGCCAGCAGCCAAGATAGAGATGAGCAGTTCTTC. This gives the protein CASSQDRDEQFF.

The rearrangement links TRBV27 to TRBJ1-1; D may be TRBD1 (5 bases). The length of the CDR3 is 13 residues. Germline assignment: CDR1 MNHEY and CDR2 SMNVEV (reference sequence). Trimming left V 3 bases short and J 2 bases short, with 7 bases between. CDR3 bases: TGTGCCAGCAGTTTCGGACATAACACTGAAGCTTTCTTT. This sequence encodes CASSFGHNTEAFF.

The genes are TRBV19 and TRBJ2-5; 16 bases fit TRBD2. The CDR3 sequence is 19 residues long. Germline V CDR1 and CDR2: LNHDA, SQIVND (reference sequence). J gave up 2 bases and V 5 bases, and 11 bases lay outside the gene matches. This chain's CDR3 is CASSQRPGTSGGGQETQYF. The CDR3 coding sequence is TGTGCCAGTAGTCAGCGGCCCGGGACTAGCGGGGGGGGTCAAGAGACCCAGTACTTC.

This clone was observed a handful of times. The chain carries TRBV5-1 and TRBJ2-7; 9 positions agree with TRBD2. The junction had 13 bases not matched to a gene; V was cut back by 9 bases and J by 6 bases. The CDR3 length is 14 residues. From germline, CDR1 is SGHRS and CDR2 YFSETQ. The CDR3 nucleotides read TGCGCCACCACATTGGCTAGCGGGACTACCGAGCAGTACTTC. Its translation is CATTLASGTTEQYF.

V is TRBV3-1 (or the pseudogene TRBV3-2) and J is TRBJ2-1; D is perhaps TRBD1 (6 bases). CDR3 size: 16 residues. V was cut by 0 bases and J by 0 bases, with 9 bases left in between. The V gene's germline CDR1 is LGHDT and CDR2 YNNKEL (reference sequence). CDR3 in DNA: TGTGCCAGCAGCCAAGAGCGGACAGTCTCCTACAATGAGCAGTTCTTC. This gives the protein CASSQERTVSYNEQFF.

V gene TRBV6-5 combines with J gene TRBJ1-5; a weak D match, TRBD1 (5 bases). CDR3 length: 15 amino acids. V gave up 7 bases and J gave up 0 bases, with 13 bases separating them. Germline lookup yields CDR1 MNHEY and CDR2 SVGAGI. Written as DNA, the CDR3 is TGTGCCAGCACATTGAGCAGGGATAGCAATCAGCCCCAGCATTTT. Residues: CASTLSRDSNQPQHF.

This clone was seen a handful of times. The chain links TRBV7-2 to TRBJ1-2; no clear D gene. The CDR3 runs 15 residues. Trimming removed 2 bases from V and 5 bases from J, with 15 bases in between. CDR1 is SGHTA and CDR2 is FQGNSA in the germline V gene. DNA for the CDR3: TGTGCCAGCAGCTTATTGGACTACTCACCTTATGGCTACACCTTC. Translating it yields CASSLLDYSPYGYTF. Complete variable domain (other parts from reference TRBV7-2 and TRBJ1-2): GAGVSQSPSNKVTEKGKDVELRCDPISGHTALYWYRQSLGQGLEFLIYFQGNSAPDKSGLPSDRFSAERTGGSVSTLTIQRTQQEDSAVYLCASSLLDYSPYGYTFGSGTRLTVV.

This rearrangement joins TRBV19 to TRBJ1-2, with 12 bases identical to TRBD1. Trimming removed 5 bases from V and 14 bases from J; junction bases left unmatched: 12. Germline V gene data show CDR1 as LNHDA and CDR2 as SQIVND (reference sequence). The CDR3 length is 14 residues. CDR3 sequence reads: CASSASRGQGAWTF. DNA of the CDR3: TGTGCCAGTAGTGCCTCTAGGGGACAGGGGGCTTGGACCTTC.

In nucleotides, the CDR3 is TGCGCCAGCAGCCCGACAGGGAGCGCTGAAGCTTTCTTT. Protein: CASSPTGSAEAFF. V and J are TRBV5-1 and TRBJ1-1; TRBD1 aligns across 7 bases. Germline values: CDR1 SGHRS, CDR2 YFSETQ. The V gene end was trimmed by 4 bases and the J gene end by 6 bases; junction bases not matched to a gene: 6. The CDR3 length is 13 residues.

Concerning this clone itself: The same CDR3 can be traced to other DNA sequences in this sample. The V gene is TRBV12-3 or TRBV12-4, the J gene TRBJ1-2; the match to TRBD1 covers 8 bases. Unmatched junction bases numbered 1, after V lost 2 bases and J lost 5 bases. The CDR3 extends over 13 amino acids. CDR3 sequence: CASSLQGAYGYTF. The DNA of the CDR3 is TGTGCCAGCAGTTTACAGGGGGCGTATGGCTACACCTTC.

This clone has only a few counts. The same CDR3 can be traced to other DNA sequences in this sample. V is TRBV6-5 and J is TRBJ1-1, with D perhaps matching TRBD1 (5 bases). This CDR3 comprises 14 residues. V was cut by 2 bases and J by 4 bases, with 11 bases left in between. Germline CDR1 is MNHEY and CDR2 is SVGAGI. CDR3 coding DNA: TGTGCCAGCAGTTACGGGCAGGGAGGCACTGAAGCTTTCTTT. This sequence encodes CASSYGQGGTEAFF.

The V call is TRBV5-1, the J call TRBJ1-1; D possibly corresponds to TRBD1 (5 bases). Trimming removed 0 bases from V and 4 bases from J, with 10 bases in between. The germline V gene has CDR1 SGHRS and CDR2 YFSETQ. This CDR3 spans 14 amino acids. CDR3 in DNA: TGCGCCAGCAGCTTGGCCACAGGTGGCACTGAAGCTTTCTTT. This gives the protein CASSLATGGTEAFF.

The CDR3 sequence: CASSHPDRVSYNEQFF. DNA for the CDR3: TGCGCCAGCAGCCACCCGGACAGGGTATCCTACAATGAGCAGTTCTTC. The chain has TRBV4-1 and TRBJ2-1; 8 bases align to TRBD1. Trimming at V came to 3 bases and at J to 1 base, leaving 5 bases not matched to a gene. The CDR3 length is 16 residues. In germline, CDR1 is MGHRA, CDR2 YSYEKL.

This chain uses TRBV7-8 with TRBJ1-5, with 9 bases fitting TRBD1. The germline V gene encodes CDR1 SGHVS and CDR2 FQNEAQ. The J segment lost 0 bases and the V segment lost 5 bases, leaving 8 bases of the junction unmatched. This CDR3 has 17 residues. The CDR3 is CASSHRGQGTSNQPQHF. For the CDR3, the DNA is TGTGCCAGCAGCCACAGGGGGCAGGGGACTAGCAATCAGCCCCAGCATTTT.

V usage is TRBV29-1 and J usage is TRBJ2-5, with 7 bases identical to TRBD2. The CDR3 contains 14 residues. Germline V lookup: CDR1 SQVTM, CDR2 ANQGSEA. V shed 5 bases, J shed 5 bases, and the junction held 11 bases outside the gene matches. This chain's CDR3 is CSVRQRDLQETQYF. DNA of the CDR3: TGCAGCGTTCGGCAGCGGGATTTGCAGGAGACCCAGTACTTC.

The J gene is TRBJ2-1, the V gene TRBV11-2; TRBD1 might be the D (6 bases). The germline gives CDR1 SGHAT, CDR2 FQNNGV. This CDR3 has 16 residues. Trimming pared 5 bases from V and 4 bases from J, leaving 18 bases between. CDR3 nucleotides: TGTGCCAGCAGCCTAGTCGCCAGGGGCAGGTACAATGAGCAGTTCTTC. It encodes CASSLVARGRYNEQFF.